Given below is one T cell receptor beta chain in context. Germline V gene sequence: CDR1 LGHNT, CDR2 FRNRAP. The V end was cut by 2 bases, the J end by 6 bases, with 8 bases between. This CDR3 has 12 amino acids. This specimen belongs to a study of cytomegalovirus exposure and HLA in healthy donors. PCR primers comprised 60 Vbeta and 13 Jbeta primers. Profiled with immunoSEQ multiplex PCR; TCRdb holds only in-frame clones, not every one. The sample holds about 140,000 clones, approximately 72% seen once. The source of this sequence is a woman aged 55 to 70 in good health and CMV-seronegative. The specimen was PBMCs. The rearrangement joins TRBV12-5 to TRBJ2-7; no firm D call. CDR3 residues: CASGLPPGEQYF. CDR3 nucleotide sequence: TGTGCTAGTGGTTTGCCCCCCGGCGAGCAGTACTTC.